The clone carrying this T cell receptor beta chain has a single count. The data derive from a study of tumour-infiltrating T cells in Burkitt lymphoma. Study at large: Survival, overall and progression-free, tracked with productive clonality.

The CDR3 runs to 11 residues. Germline V lookup: CDR1 MNHEY, CDR2 SVGAGI. Trimming took off 8 bases at V and 4 bases at J, with 8 bases between the two ends. Measured with immunoSEQ multiplex PCR; TCRdb has only the in-frame clones, and not every one. The table has around 15,000 clones, just under 80% seen once. Sequenced input: tumor tissue. The V call is TRBV6-5, the J call TRBJ1-2; the D is unclear. The receptor was isolated from a human donor with diffuse large B-cell lymphoma. CDR3 in amino acids: CASSSGYGYTF. Written as DNA, the CDR3 is TGTGCCAGCTCCTCAGGCTATGGCTACACCTTC.